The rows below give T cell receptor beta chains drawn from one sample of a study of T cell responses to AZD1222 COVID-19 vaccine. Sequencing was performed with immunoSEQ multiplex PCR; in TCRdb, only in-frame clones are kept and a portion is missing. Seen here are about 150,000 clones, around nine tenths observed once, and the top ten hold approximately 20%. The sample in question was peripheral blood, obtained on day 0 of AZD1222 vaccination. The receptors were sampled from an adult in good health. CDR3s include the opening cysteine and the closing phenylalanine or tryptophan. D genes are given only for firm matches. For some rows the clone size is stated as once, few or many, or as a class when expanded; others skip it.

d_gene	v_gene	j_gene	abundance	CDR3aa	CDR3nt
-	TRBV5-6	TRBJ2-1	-	CASSLGPNYNEQFF	TGTGCCAGCAGCTTGGGTCCCAACTACAATGAGCAGTTCTTC
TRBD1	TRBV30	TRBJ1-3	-	CAWSIRTGPGGNTIYF	TGTGCCTGGAGTATACGGACAGGACCCGGTGGAAACACCATATATTTT
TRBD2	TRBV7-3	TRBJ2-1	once	CASSEYRGVVNEQFF	TGTGCCAGCAGCGAATATCGGGGGGTGGTCAATGAGCAGTTCTTC
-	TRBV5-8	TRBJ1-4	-	CASSLEQPYNEKLFF	TGTGCCAGCAGCTTGGAACAGCCTTATAATGAAAAACTGTTTTTT
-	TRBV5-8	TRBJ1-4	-	CASSLGRGPTNEKLFF	TGTGCCAGCAGCTTGGGGAGGGGTCCAACTAATGAAAAACTGTTTTTT
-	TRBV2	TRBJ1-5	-	CASSSVLNQPQHF	TGTGCCAGCAGTTCAGTGCTTAATCAGCCCCAGCATTTT
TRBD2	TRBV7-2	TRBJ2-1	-	CASSLVGTGGVYVNEQFF	TGTGCCAGCAGCTTAGTAGGGACGGGAGGGGTCTATGTCAATGAGCAGTTCTTC
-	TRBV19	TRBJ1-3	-	CASTANRGLSGNTIYF	TGTGCCAGTACCGCGAACCGGGGACTATCAGGAAACACCATATATTTT
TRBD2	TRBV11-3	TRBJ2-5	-	CASSPGLAGVSFQETQYF	TGTGCCAGCAGCCCCGGACTAGCGGGGGTGTCCTTCCAAGAGACCCAGTACTTC
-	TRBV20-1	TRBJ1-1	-	CSASKSLNTEAFF	TGCAGTGCTAGTAAGAGCCTGAACACTGAAGCTTTCTTT
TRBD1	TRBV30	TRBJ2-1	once	CAWSKLGADRGYNEQFF	TGTGCCTGGAGTAAACTCGGGGCGGACAGGGGCTACAATGAGCAGTTCTTC
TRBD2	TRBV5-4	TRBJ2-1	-	CASRESGLVYEQFF	TGTGCCAGCAGGGAATCGGGACTAGTTTATGAGCAGTTCTTC
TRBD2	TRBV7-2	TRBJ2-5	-	CASSETSGGARETQYF	TGTGCCAGCAGCGAGACTAGCGGGGGGGCAAGAGAGACCCAGTACTTC
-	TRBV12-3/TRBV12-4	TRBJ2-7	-	CASSPSYEQYF	TGTGCCAGCAGTCCCTCCTACGAGCAGTACTTC
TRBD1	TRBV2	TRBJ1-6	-	CASLGQANSPLHF	TGTGCCAGCCTGGGACAGGCTAATTCACCCCTCCACTTT
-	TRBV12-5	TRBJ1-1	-	CASGRDPNTEAFF	TGTGCTAGTGGGCGGGATCCGAACACTGAAGCTTTCTTT
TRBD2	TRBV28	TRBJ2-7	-	CASILTSGLGEQYF	TGTGCCAGCATTTTAACTAGCGGATTGGGAGAGCAGTACTTC
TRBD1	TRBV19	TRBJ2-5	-	CASSTTGGGETQYF	TGTGCCAGTAGTACTACAGGGGGCGGAGAGACCCAGTACTTC
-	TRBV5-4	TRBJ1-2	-	CASSAGRGSGVANYGYTF	TGTGCCAGCAGCGCCGGAAGAGGGAGTGGGGTAGCTAACTATGGCTACACCTTC
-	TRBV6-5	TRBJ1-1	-	CASSYRPGNTEAFF	TGTGCCAGCAGTTACAGGCCGGGAAACACTGAAGCTTTCTTT
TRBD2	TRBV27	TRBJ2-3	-	CASSAGTSGGAAQYF	TGTGCCAGCAGTGCCGGGACTAGCGGGGGGGCAGCGCAGTATTTT
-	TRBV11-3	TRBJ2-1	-	CASSLRVDGRNEQFF	TGTGCCAGCAGCTTACGTGTAGACGGGCGGAATGAGCAGTTCTTC
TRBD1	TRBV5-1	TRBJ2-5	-	CASHGQGQETQYF	TGCGCCAGCCACGGACAGGGCCAAGAGACCCAGTACTTC
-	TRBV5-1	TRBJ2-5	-	CASSQAAGETQYF	TGCGCCAGCAGCCAAGCCGCCGGAGAGACCCAGTACTTC
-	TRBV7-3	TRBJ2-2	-	CASSFGGTGELFF	TGTGCCAGCAGCTTCGGGGGTACCGGGGAGCTGTTTTTT
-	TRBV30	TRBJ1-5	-	CAWSGGVDQPQHF	TGTGCCTGGAGTGGGGGGGTCGATCAGCCCCAGCATTTT
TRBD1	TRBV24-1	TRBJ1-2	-	CATSEFGQGGVGYTF	TGTGCCACCAGTGAGTTCGGACAGGGGGGCGTAGGCTACACCTTC
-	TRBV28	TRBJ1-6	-	CASSFQYAIPPDNSPLHF	TGTGCCAGCAGTTTCCAGTACGCCATTCCCCCCGATAATTCACCCCTCCACTTT
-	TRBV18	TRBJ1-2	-	CASSPLVEGGYTF	TGTGCCAGCTCACCACTTGTGGAAGGAGGCTACACCTTC
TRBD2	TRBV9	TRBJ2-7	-	CASSVGTSGRIKYEQYF	TGTGCCAGCAGCGTAGGCACTAGCGGGAGGATAAAATACGAGCAGTACTTC
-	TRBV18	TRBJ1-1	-	CASSPAGRLAFF	TGTGCCAGCTCACCCGCGGGGAGGTTGGCTTTCTTT
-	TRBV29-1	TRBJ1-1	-	CSFRRTVNTEAFF	TGCAGCTTCCGCAGGACGGTTAACACTGAAGCTTTCTTT
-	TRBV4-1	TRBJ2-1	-	CASSQAGIEQFF	TGCGCCAGCAGCCAAGCGGGCATTGAGCAGTTCTTC
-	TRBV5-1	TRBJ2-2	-	CASSLQEGGYTGELFF	TGCGCCAGCAGCTTGCAGGAGGGAGGATACACCGGGGAGCTGTTTTTT
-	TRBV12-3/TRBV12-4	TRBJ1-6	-	CASRDGNSPLHF	TGTGCCAGCAGGGATGGGAATTCACCCCTCCACTTT
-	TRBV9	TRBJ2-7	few	CASSVRDSLGEQYF	TGTGCCAGCAGCGTCCGGGACTCCCTGGGCGAGCAGTACTTC
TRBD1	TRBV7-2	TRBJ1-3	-	CASSSDRDRGNTIYF	TGTGCCAGCAGCTCTGACAGGGACCGGGGAAACACCATATATTTT
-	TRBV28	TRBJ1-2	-	CASSLLRAGERGDGYTF	TGTGCCAGCAGTTTATTACGGGCAGGGGAACGGGGGGATGGCTACACCTTC
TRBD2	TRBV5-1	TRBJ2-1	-	CASSSRSSSGGEQFF	TGCGCCAGCAGCTCCAGGTCTAGCTCGGGGGGTGAGCAGTTCTTC
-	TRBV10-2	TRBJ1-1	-	CASSVATSNTEAFF	TGCGCCAGCAGTGTGGCCACGTCGAACACTGAAGCTTTCTTT
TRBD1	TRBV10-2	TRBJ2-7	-	CASSAGQAITYEQYF	TGCGCCAGCAGTGCGGGACAGGCAATTACCTACGAGCAGTACTTC
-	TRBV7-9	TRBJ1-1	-	CASTLMGTEAFF	TGTGCCAGCACCCTTATGGGGACTGAAGCTTTCTTT
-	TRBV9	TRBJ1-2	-	CASSVAVGDDYGYTF	TGTGCCAGCAGCGTAGCTGTCGGAGACGACTATGGCTACACCTTC
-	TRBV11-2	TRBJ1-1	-	CASSIRGIEAFF	TGTGCCAGCAGCATCCGGGGCATTGAAGCTTTCTTT
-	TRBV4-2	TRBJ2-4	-	CARTRIWDKNIQYF	TGTGCCCGCACCCGGATATGGGACAAAAACATTCAGTACTTC
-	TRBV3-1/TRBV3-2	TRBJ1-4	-	CASRTTRGTGKLFF	TGTGCCAGCAGAACGACCCGGGGAACCGGAAAACTGTTTTTT
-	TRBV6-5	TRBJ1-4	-	CASTTGAGVEKLFF	TGTGCCAGCACTACGGGAGCGGGAGTTGAAAAACTGTTTTTT
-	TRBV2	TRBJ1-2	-	CASSELGGYGYTF	TGTGCCAGCAGTGAATTGGGCGGCTATGGCTACACCTTC